The table lists the clone carrying this T cell receptor (beta chain) with many counts. Its antigen is undetermined. Per the study methods: To classify distant metastasis in papillary thyroid cancer, a model was built from CDR3 differences across clinicopathological groups. Using MiXCR, TCRdb re-called clones from the PCR reads. These V and J calls derive from TCRdb rather than the authors' analysis. The sample contains just over 20,000 clones, less than 20% of which appear only once. No patient received treatment before thyroid surgery. This specimen comes from a study of metastatic and nonmetastatic thyroid tumors. At the level of the study: Across blood and tumor or nodule tissue, repertoires from malignant and benign thyroid patients were compared with one another. Study findings and constraints: Malignant thyroid tumors reportedly exceeded benign nodules significantly in TCR beta diversity, with the difference appearing in blood and tumor.

This clonotype was obtained from a female donor with papillary thyroid cancer or a benign thyroid nodule (not recorded which). Some clones in this sample may be carry-over from other donors' samples. The sample comprised blood.

The CDR3 region is CASSQDTRIYEQYF. The CDR3 DNA sequence: TGTGCCAGCAGCCAAGACACACGGATCTACGAGCAGTACTTC. The genes are TRBV3-1 and TRBJ2-7; unclear D gene. Per germline, CDR1 LGHDT and CDR2 YNNKEL (reference sequence). V was cut by 0 bases and J by 3 bases, with 9 bases left in between. CDR3 length equals 14 residues.